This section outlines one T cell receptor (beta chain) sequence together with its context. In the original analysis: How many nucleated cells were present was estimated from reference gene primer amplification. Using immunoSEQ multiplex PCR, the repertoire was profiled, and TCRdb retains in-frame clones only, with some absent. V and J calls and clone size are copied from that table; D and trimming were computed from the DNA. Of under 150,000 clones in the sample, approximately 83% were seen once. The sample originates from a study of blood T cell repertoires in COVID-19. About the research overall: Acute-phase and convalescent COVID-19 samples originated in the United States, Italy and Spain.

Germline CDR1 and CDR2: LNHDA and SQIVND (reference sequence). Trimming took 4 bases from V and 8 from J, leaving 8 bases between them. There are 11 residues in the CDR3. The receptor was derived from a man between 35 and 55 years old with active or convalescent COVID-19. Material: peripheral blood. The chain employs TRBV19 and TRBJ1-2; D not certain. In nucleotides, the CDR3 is TGTGCCAGTAGTACAGGAGGCGGCTACACCTTC. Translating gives CASSTGGGYTF. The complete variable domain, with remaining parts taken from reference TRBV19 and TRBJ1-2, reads DGGITQSPKYLFRKEGQNVTLSCEQNLNHDAMYWYRQDPGQGLRLIYYSQIVNDFQKGDIAEGYSVSREKKESFPLTVTSAQKNPTAFYLCASSTGGGYTFGSGTRLTVV.